Listed below are T cell receptor beta chains from one sample, sequenced in a study of vaccination and CD4 T cells after COVID-19. Antigens for these TCRs are unknown. TCRdb passed the PCR reads through MiXCR, listing each CDR3 protein once. The data contain some 8,400 distinct CDR3 sequences, 32% of them seen just once; the ten biggest clones take up around 30%. The sequencing input was cultured CD4+ T cells from blood. The receptor source for this set is a human donor with COVID-19. Each CDR3 is given with its conserved first and last residue. A D gene is named only where the DNA matches it firmly. Size is omitted from some rows. Given values are once, few, many or a class for expanded clones.

v_gene,abundance,j_gene,d_gene,CDR3nt,CDR3aa
TRBV6-1,NA,TRBJ2-3,NA,TGTGCCAGCAAGGTCGGGGAGGCTTTGCGCACAGATACGCAGTATTTT,CASKVGEALRTDTQYF
TRBV11-3,NA,TRBJ2-2,NA,TGTGCCAGCATGTCCAGGGCGAACACCGGGGAGCTGTTTTTT,CASMSRANTGELFF
TRBV7-9,NA,TRBJ2-1,NA,TGTGCCAGCAGCTGGGATGGGAGGGGGCGGGGCGATGAGCAGCTCTTC,CASSWDGRGRGDEQLF
TRBV5-1,NA,TRBJ2-5,NA,TGCGCCAGCAGCTTGGTTGGGGAGACCCAGTACTTC,CASSLVGETQYF
TRBV10-3,NA,TRBJ2-3,TRBD2,TGTGCCATCAGCGGCGACGGGGGGGCAGTAGATACGCAGTATTTT,CAISGDGGAVDTQYF
TRBV2,NA,TRBJ1-2,TRBD1,TGTGCCGGCAGTGGACAGGTAGCCAACTATGGCTACACCTTC,CAGSGQVANYGYTF
TRBV23-1,NA,TRBJ2-1,NA,TGCGCCAGCAGCACTAGCAGAGTCACGCAGTTCTTC,CASSTSRVTQFF
TRBV11-2,NA,TRBJ1-2,NA,TGTGCCAGCAGCTTACGGACTAACTATGGCTACACCTTC,CASSLRTNYGYTF
TRBV2,NA,TRBJ1-2,NA,TGTGCCAGCAAGCAGTCCTATGGCTACACCTTC,CASKQSYGYTF
TRBV4-2,NA,TRBJ1-1,NA,TGTGCCAGCAGCCAAGGCGTTCACGGGAACACTGAAGCTTTCTTT,CASSQGVHGNTEAFF
TRBV28,few,TRBJ1-1,NA,TGTGCCAGCAGCTTAGACGGGATGAACACTGAAGCTTTCTTT,CASSLDGMNTEAFF
TRBV7-6,NA,TRBJ2-5,NA,TGTGCCAGCAGCCTGGGGGCACAAGAGACCCAGTACTTC,CASSLGAQETQYF
TRBV30,NA,TRBJ2-1,NA,TGTGCCTGGCCCCCCGCGGGGCCAGCTCCACCCTACAATGAGCAGTTCTTC,CAWPPAGPAPPYNEQFF
TRBV5-1,NA,TRBJ2-7,NA,TGCGCCAGCAGCAGACGGGACTTCCCTCAGCAGTACTTC,CASSRRDFPQQYF
TRBV28,NA,TRBJ1-2,TRBD1,TGTGCCAGCAGTTTACCGACAGGGGGTGCTGGCTACACCTTC,CASSLPTGGAGYTF
TRBV6-5,NA,TRBJ2-7,NA,TGTGCCAGCAGTTCCAGGGATATCGGGGCTTACGAGCAGTACTTC,CASSSRDIGAYEQYF
TRBV6-1,large,TRBJ1-5,NA,TGTGCCAGCAGTGAAGGGAGTAGCAATCAGCCCCAGCATTTT,CASSEGSSNQPQHF